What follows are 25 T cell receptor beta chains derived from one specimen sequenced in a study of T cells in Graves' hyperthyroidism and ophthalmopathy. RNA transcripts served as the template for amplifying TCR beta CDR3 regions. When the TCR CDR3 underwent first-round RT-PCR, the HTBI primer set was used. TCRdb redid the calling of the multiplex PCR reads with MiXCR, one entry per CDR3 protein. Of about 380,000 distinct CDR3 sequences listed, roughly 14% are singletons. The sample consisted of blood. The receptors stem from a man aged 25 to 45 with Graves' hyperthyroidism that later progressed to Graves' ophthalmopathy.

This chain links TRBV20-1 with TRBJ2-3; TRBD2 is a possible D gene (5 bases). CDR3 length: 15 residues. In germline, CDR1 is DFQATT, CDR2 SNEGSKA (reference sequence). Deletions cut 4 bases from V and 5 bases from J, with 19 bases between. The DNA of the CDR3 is TGCAGTGCTAATATCCTCGCGGAAACTAGAGATACGCAGTATTTT. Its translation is CSANILAETRDTQYF.

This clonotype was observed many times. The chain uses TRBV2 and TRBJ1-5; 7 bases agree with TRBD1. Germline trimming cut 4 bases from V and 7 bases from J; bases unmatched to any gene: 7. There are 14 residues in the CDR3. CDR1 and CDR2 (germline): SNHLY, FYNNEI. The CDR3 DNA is TGTGCCAGCAGTGGTGGGACAGAGGGGCAGCCCCAGCATTTT. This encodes CASSGGTEGQPQHF.

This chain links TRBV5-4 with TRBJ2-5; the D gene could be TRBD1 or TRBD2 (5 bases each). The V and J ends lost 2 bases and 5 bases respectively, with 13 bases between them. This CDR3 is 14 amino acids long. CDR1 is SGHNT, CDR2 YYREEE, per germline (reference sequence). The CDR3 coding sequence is TGTGCCAGCAGCTTAGAGGGGCCGTTGGAGACCCAGTACTTC. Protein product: CASSLEGPLETQYF.

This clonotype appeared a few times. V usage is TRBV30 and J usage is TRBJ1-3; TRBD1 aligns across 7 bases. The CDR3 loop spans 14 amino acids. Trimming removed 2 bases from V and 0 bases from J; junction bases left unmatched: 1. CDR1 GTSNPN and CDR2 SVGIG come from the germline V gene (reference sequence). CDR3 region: CAWSQGVSGNTIYF. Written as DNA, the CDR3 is TGTGCCTGGAGTCAGGGGGTCTCTGGAAACACCATATATTTT.

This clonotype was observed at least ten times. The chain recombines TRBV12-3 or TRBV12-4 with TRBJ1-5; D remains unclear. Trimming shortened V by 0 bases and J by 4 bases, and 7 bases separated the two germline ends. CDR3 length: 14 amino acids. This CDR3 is CASSLASANQPQHF. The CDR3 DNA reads TGTGCCAGCAGTTTAGCGTCAGCGAATCAGCCCCAGCATTTT.

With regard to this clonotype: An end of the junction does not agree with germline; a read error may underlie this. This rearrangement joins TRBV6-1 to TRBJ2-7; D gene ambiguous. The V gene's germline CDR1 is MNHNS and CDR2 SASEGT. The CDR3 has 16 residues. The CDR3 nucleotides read TGTGCCAGCAGTGAAGCGGGTGGCGGTCCCTCCTGCGAGCAGTACTTC. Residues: CASSEAGGGPSCEQYF.

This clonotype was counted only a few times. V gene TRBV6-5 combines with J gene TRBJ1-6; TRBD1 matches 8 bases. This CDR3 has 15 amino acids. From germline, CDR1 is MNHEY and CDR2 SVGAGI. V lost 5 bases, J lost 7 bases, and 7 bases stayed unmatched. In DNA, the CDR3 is TGTGCCAGCAGTAACCGACAGGGGCTAAATTCACCCCTCCACTTT. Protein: CASSNRQGLNSPLHF.

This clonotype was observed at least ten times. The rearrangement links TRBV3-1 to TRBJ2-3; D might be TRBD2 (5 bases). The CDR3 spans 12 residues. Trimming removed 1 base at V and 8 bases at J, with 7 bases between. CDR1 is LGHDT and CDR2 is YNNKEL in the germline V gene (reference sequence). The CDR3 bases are TGTGCCAGCAGCCAAGTTAGCGTTACGCAGTATTTT. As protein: CASSQVSVTQYF.

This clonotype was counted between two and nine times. CDR3 loop: CASSPADRATDTQYF. DNA for the CDR3: TGCGCCAGCAGCCCCGCCGACAGGGCCACAGATACGCAGTATTTT. This chain links TRBV5-1 with TRBJ2-3; 7 nucleotides align to TRBD1. CDR3 size: 15 residues. V shed 4 bases, J shed 2 bases, and the junction held 7 bases outside the gene matches. Germline CDR1 and CDR2: SGHRS and YFSETQ.

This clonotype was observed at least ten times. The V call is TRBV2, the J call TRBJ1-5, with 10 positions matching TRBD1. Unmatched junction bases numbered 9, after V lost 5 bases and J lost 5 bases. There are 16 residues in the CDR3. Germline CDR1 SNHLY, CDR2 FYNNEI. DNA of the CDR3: TGTGCCAGCAGTTTGACAGGGGGCGAATTTCATCAGCCCCAGCATTTT. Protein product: CASSLTGGEFHQPQHF. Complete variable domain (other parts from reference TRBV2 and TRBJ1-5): EPEVTQTPSHQVTQMGQEVILRCVPISNHLYFYWYRQILGQKVEFLVSFYNNEISEKSEIFDDQFSVERPDGSNFTLKIRSTKLEDSAMYFCASSLTGGEFHQPQHFGDGTRLSIL.

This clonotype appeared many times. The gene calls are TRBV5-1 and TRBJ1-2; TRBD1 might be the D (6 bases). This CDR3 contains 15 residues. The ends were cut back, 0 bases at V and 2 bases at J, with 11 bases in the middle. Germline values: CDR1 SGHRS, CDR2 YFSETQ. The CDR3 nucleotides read TGCGCCAGCAGCTTGGCAGGACAGCTGAACTATGGCTACACCTTC. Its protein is CASSLAGQLNYGYTF.

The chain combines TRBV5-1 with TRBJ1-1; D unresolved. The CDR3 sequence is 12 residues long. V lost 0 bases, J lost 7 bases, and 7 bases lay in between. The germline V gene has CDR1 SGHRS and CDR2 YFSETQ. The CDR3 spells CASSLEGLEAFF. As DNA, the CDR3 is TGCGCCAGCAGCTTGGAAGGCCTTGAAGCTTTCTTT.

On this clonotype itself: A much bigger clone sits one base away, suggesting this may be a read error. Here the CDR3 reads CASSRRRDQPQHF. CDR3 DNA: TGTGCCAGCAGTCGAAGGCGGGATCAGCCCCAGCATTTT. This chain joins TRBV6-1 and TRBJ1-5; D is unclear. The CDR3 runs 13 residues. Germline V CDR1 and CDR2: MNHNS, SASEGT. Trimming shortened V by 5 bases and J by 5 bases, and 10 bases separated the two germline ends.

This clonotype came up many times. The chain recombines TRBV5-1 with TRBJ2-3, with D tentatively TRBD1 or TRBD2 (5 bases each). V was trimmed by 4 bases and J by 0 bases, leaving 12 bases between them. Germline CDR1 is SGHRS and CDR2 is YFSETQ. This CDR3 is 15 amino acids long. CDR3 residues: CASSLEGRSTDTQYF. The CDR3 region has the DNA TGCGCCAGCAGCCTCGAGGGACGAAGCACAGATACGCAGTATTTT.

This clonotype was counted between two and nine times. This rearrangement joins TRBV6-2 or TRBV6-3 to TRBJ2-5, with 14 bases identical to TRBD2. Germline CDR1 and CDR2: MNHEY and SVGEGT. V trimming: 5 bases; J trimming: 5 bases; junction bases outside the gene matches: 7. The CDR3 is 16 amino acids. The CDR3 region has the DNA TGTGCCAGCAGTGTTATGACTAGCGGGGGGGCTGAGACCCAGTACTTC. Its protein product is CASSVMTSGGAETQYF.

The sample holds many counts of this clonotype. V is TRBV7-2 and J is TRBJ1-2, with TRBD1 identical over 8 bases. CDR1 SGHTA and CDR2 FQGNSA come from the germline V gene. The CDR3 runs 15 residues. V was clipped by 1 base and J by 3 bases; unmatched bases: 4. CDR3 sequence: CASSLVAGGDYGYTF. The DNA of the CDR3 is TGTGCCAGCAGCTTAGTAGCAGGGGGCGACTATGGCTACACCTTC.

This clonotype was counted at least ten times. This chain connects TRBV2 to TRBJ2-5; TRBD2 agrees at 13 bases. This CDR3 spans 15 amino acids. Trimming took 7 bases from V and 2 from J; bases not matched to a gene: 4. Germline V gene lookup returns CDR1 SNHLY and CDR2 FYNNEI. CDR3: CASTGTSGDQETQYF. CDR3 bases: TGTGCCAGCACCGGGACTAGCGGGGATCAAGAGACCCAGTACTTC.

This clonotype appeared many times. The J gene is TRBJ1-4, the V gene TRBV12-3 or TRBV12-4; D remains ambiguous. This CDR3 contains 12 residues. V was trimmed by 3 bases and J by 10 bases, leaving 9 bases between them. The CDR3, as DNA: TGTGCCAGCAGTTTGGGAGGAGGAAAACTGTTTTTT. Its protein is CASSLGGGKLFF.

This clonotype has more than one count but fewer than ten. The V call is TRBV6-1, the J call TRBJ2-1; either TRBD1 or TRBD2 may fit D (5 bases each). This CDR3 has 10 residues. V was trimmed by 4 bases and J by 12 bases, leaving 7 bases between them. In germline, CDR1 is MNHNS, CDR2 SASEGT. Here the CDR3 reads CASSVGGQFF. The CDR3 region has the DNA TGTGCCAGCAGTGTTGGGGGGCAGTTCTTC.

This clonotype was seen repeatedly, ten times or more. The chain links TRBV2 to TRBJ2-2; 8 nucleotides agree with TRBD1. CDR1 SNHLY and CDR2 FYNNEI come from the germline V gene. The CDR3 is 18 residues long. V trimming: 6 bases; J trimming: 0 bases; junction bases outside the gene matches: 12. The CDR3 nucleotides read TGTGCCAGCAGGGGCTCAGGGGGCGCTTTGGCGAACACCGGGGAGCTGTTTTTT. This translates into CASRGSGGALANTGELFF.

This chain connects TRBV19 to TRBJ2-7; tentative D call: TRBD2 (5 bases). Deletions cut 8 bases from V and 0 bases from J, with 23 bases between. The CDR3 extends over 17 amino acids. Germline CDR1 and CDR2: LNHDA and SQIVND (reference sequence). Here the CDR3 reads CASLPDSLIRGSYEQYF. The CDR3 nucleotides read TGTGCCAGTCTCCCGGACTCCCTCATCAGAGGCTCCTACGAGCAGTACTTC.

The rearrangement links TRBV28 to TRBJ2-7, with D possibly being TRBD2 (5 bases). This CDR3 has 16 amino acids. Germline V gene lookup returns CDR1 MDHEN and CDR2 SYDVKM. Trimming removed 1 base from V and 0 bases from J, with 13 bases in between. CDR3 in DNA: TGTGCCAGCAGTTTATTGGCCGTGGGGAGCTCCTACGAGCAGTACTTC. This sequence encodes CASSLLAVGSSYEQYF. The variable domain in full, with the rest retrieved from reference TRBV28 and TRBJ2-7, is DVKVTQSSRYLVKRTGEKVFLECVQDMDHENMFWYRQDPGLGLRLIYFSYDVKMKEKGDIPEGYSVSREKKERFSLILESASTNQTSMYLCASSLLAVGSSYEQYFGPGTRLTVT.

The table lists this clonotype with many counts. CDR3: CASSRTGGLLYGYTF. CDR3 coding DNA: TGTGCCAGCAGTAGGACAGGCGGCCTACTTTATGGCTACACCTTC. The rearrangement links TRBV28 to TRBJ1-2, with 7 bases identical to TRBD1. The germline V gene encodes CDR1 MDHEN and CDR2 SYDVKM. V shed 5 bases, J shed 5 bases, and the junction held 11 bases outside the gene matches. This CDR3 region has 15 residues.

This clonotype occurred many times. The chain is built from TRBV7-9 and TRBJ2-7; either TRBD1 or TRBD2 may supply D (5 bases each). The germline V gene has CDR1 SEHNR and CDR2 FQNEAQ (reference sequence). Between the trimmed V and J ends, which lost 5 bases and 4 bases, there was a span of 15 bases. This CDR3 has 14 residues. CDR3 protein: CASSGRGLPYEQYF. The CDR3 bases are TGTGCCAGCAGCGGCCGGGGCTTACCTTACGAGCAGTACTTC.

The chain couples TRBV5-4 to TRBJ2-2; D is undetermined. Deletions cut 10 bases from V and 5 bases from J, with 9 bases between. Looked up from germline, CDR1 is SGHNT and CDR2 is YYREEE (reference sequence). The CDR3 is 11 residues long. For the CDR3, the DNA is TGTGCCGTATTTCGGACCGGGGAGCTGTTTTTT. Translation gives CAVFRTGELFF.